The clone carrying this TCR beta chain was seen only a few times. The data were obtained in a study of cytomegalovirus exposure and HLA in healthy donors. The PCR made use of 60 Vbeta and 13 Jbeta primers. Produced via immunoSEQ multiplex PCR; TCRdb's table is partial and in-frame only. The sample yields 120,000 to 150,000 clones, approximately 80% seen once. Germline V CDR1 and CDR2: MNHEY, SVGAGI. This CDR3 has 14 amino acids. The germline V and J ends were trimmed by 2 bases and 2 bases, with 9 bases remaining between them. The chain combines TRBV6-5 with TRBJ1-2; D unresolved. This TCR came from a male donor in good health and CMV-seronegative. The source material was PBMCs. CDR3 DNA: TGTGCCAGCAGTTACGCGAATTTAAACTATGGCTACACCTTC. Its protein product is CASSYANLNYGYTF.